The 28 T cell receptor beta chains listed next were all sequenced from one sample in a study of shared clonotypes between healthy human individuals (TCRdb year 2020). The method was the immunoSEQ multiplex PCR assay. In its TCRdb copy, this immuneACCESS table keeps in-frame sequences only and misses some clones. Where compared with another copy, unresolved V genes explain less than half of these, and the others have no known cause. Counted in this sample were hundreds of thousands of clones; roughly 95% of them appeared once. The top ten clonotypes cover approximately 0.1% of the sample. CD8 naive samples consisted of CD45RO-negative cells that were positively selected for CCR7, yielding a CD45RA+CCR7+ population without TemRA cells. Sequenced: naive CD8+ T cells sorted from blood. Read against the paper, the sample's cell subset or site label means: CD45RA+CCR7+. All receptors come from a woman younger than 45 in good health.

This chain uses TRBV5-6 with TRBJ2-1, with TRBD2 identical over 11 bases. Germline assignment: CDR1 SGHDT and CDR2 YYEEEE. The CDR3 length is 15 residues. With V trimmed by 2 bases and J by 4 bases, 2 bases remained unmatched. This CDR3 reads CASSFASGRYNEQFF. Here the CDR3 DNA reads TGTGCCAGCAGCTTTGCTAGCGGGAGGTACAATGAGCAGTTCTTC.

The chain couples TRBV15 to TRBJ2-7; 9 nucleotides agree with TRBD1. Looked up from germline, CDR1 is LNHNV and CDR2 is YYDKDF (reference sequence). This CDR3 contains 15 residues. V lost 5 bases to trimming and J lost 3 bases; unmatched junction nucleotides: 8. CDR3 sequence: CATSVETGGGYEQYF. As DNA, the CDR3 is TGTGCCACCAGCGTGGAGACAGGGGGTGGCTACGAGCAGTACTTC. Using reference TRBV15 and TRBJ2-7 for the parts outside the CDR3, the full variable domain is DAMVIQNPRYQVTQFGKPVTLSCSQTLNHNVMYWYQQKSSQAPKLLFHYYDKDFNNEADTPDNFQSRRPNTSFCFLDIRSPGLGDTAMYLCATSVETGGGYEQYFGPGTRLTVT.

Details on this clone: The same CDR3 arises from other DNA sequences in this sample as well. V usage is TRBV28 and J usage is TRBJ2-7; no firm D call. Trimming removed 2 bases at V and 2 bases at J, with 4 bases between. CDR3 size: 12 residues. The V gene's germline CDR1 is MDHEN and CDR2 SYDVKM. The CDR3: CASSLVPYEQYF. The CDR3 nucleotides are TGTGCCAGCAGTTTAGTACCCTACGAGCAGTACTTC. The full variable domain, with the rest looked up from reference TRBV28 and TRBJ2-7, is DVKVTQSSRYLVKRTGEKVFLECVQDMDHENMFWYRQDPGLGLRLIYFSYDVKMKEKGDIPEGYSVSREKKERFSLILESASTNQTSMYLCASSLVPYEQYFGPGTRLTVT.

This sequence joins TRBV4-1 and TRBJ1-1; no definite D call. V was clipped by 3 bases and J by 6 bases, with 20 bases between them. The CDR3 loop spans 16 amino acids. CDR1 and CDR2 from the germline V gene are MGHRA and YSYEKL. The CDR3 DNA reads TGCGCCAGCAGCCAGACCCCAGCCGGGGTTGCGGCTGAAGCTTTCTTT. This codes for CASSQTPAGVAAEAFF.

In DNA, the CDR3 is TGTGCCAGCAGTTTGATCCGTTTCTCCACAGATACGCAGTATTTT. Its protein product is CASSLIRFSTDTQYF. V usage is TRBV28 and J usage is TRBJ2-3; no firm D call. The CDR3 is made up of 15 amino acids. In germline, CDR1 is MDHEN, CDR2 SYDVKM. V was cut by 3 bases and J by 2 bases, with 12 bases left in between.

The V gene is TRBV7-9, the J gene TRBJ1-1; D call uncertain. The V gene's germline CDR1 is SEHNR and CDR2 FQNEAQ (reference sequence). The germline V and J ends were trimmed by 4 bases and 9 bases, with 12 bases remaining between them. The CDR3 loop spans 12 amino acids. As DNA, the CDR3 is TGTGCCAGCAGCTCCCCAACAATAAAAGCTTTCTTT. This sequence encodes CASSSPTIKAFF.

CDR3: CASSPYNAYEQYF. CDR3 coding DNA: TGTGCCAGCAGTCCATACAACGCCTACGAGCAGTACTTC. The rearrangement joins TRBV28 to TRBJ2-7, with no clear D. The CDR3 runs to 13 residues. The germline V gene has CDR1 MDHEN and CDR2 SYDVKM. Between the trimmed V and J ends, which lost 5 bases and 2 bases, there was a span of 10 bases.

This chain connects TRBV4-1 to TRBJ2-7; 9 bases map to TRBD2. V shed 5 bases and J 0 bases; nucleotides not matched to a gene: 5. The V gene's germline CDR1 is MGHRA and CDR2 YSYEKL. This CDR3 region has 15 residues. The CDR3: CASSRTSAGSYEQYF. The CDR3 DNA is TGCGCCAGCAGCAGGACTAGCGCCGGCTCCTACGAGCAGTACTTC.

The V call is TRBV29-1, the J call TRBJ2-5; D not resolved. CDR3 length: 9 residues. The V gene's germline CDR1 is SQVTM and CDR2 ANQGSEA. Trimming took 4 bases from V and 5 from J, leaving 2 bases between them. CDR3 amino acids: CSVAETQYF. CDR3 nucleotides: TGCAGCGTTGCGGAGACCCAGTACTTC.

The chain carries TRBV19 and TRBJ2-4; D uncertain. With 3 bases removed from V and 4 bases from J, the gap between germline ends came to 16 bases. The length of the CDR3 is 16 residues. CDR1 LNHDA and CDR2 SQIVND come from the germline V gene (reference sequence). The CDR3 sequence is CASSMWSGSIKNIQYF. CDR3 in DNA: TGTGCCAGTAGTATGTGGTCGGGTTCTATAAAAAACATTCAGTACTTC.

This clone was seen a single time. The genes are TRBV5-5 and TRBJ1-1, with TRBD1 as a possible D gene (5 bases). The CDR3 spans 14 residues. The germline CDR1 and CDR2 sequences are SGHKS and YYEKEE (reference sequence). V was cut by 1 base and J by 2 bases, with 9 bases left in between. CDR3 nucleotide sequence: TGTGCCAGCAGCTTGAGCTGGGGCAACACTGAAGCTTTCTTT. This gives the protein CASSLSWGNTEAFF.

Points on this clone: The sample contains more than one DNA sequence encoding this CDR3. V gene TRBV27 combines with J gene TRBJ1-3; no definite D call. Trimming took 5 bases from V and 0 from J, leaving 8 bases between them. The CDR3 is made up of 14 amino acids. The germline V gene has CDR1 MNHEY and CDR2 SMNVEV (reference sequence). This CDR3 reads CASSLGPSGNTIYF. For the CDR3, the DNA is TGTGCCAGCAGTCTAGGACCCTCTGGAAACACCATATATTTT.

In regard to this clone: Other DNA sequences from this sample encode an identical CDR3 as well. The CDR3 loop is CASSQVAGTDTQYF. As DNA, the CDR3 is TGCGCCAGCAGCCAAGTGGCTGGCACAGATACGCAGTATTTT. This chain links TRBV4-1 with TRBJ2-3; D not resolved. From germline, CDR1 is MGHRA and CDR2 YSYEKL. This CDR3 is 14 amino acids long. The V end lost 1 base, the J end lost 1 base, and 6 bases lay between the germline ends.

The chain joins TRBV19 to TRBJ2-3, with TRBD1 matching 8 bases. CDR1 LNHDA and CDR2 SQIVND come from the germline V gene (reference sequence). The CDR3 length is 16 residues. Germline trimming cut 3 bases from V and 4 bases from J; bases unmatched to any gene: 9. In DNA form, the CDR3 reads TGTGCCAGTAGTATCTCCCTCGGACAGGGACCAGATACGCAGTATTTT. Amino acid sequence: CASSISLGQGPDTQYF.

The V call is TRBV7-9, the J call TRBJ1-1, with TRBD1 identical over 10 bases. The CDR3 consists of 15 residues. J lost 1 base, V lost 6 bases, and 5 bases had no gene match. Germline V gene lookup returns CDR1 SEHNR and CDR2 FQNEAQ (reference sequence). In nucleotides, the CDR3 is TGTGCCAGCAGTCCGGGGGACAGGGGGAACACTGAAGCTTTCTTT. Translated: CASSPGDRGNTEAFF.

The rearrangement uses TRBV4-1 and TRBJ1-5; tentatively, D is TRBD1 (5 bases). Trimming took off 4 bases at V and 1 base at J, with 11 bases between the two ends. The CDR3 runs 15 residues. Germline V gene sequence: CDR1 MGHRA, CDR2 YSYEKL. CDR3 loop: CASSPRDGSNQPQHF. In DNA form, the CDR3 reads TGCGCCAGCAGCCCCAGGGATGGCAGCAATCAGCCCCAGCATTTT.

Notes on this clone: Germline is not matched at one junction end, which may reflect a read error. V is TRBV19 and J is TRBJ2-7; 7 bases agree with TRBD1. CDR3 length: 13 amino acids. Looked up from germline, CDR1 is LNHDA and CDR2 is SQIVND (reference sequence). The CDR3 here is CASSVDRAYEQYF. The CDR3 DNA is TGTGCCAGTAGTGTAGACAGGGCCTACGAGCAGTACTTC.

The chain employs TRBV5-8 and TRBJ1-4; D not certain. Trimming removed 1 base from V and 10 bases from J, with 8 bases in between. This CDR3 comprises 12 residues. Germline CDR1 and CDR2: SGHTS and YDEGEE. The CDR3 DNA sequence: TGTGCCAGCAGCTTGAGGATGGGAAAACTGTTTTTT. Residues: CASSLRMGKLFF.

The chain couples TRBV7-8 to TRBJ2-7; D gene uncertain. CDR1 and CDR2 from the germline V gene are SGHVS and FQNEAQ. V was trimmed by 4 bases and J by 6 bases, leaving 16 bases between them. The CDR3 consists of 14 residues. The CDR3 bases are TGTGCCAGCAGCTCGGACCCAGGCCCCCGCGAGCAGTACTTC. Residues: CASSSDPGPREQYF.

Only one count was recorded for this clone. CDR3 DNA: TGCGCCAGCAGCCTCCGGGACAGGGTCTTTCGTAATGAAGCTTTCTTT. The encoded protein is CASSLRDRVFRNEAFF. The chain carries TRBV4-1 and TRBJ1-1, with 9 bases fitting TRBD1. Germline loops: CDR1 MGHRA, CDR2 YSYEKL. There are 16 residues in the CDR3. V lost 4 bases to trimming and J lost 7 bases; unmatched junction nucleotides: 13.

The chain employs TRBV29-1 and TRBJ2-7; 8 positions agree with TRBD1. Losses at the gene ends were 6 bases for V and 1 base for J; bases not matched to a gene: 5. Germline values: CDR1 SQVTM, CDR2 ANQGSEA. The CDR3 is made up of 13 amino acids. The CDR3 here is CSVGQGISYEQYF. DNA of the CDR3: TGCAGCGTCGGACAGGGCATATCCTACGAGCAGTACTTC.

As regards this clone: Other DNA sequences in this sample translate to the same CDR3. The genes are TRBV28 and TRBJ2-2; D might be TRBD1 (6 bases). The CDR3 has 14 amino acids. Germline CDR1 and CDR2: MDHEN and SYDVKM. V was shortened by 5 bases and J by 3 bases, with 10 bases between the two germline ends. The CDR3 loop reads CASSRTDYTGELFF. The CDR3 nucleotides read TGTGCCAGCAGTCGGACAGATTACACCGGGGAGCTGTTTTTT. The full variable domain, in which reference TRBV28 and TRBJ2-2 provide the parts outside the CDR3, is DVKVTQSSRYLVKRTGEKVFLECVQDMDHENMFWYRQDPGLGLRLIYFSYDVKMKEKGDIPEGYSVSREKKERFSLILESASTNQTSMYLCASSRTDYTGELFFGEGSRLTVL.

The chain recombines TRBV27 with TRBJ2-7; 7 positions agree with TRBD2. The CDR3 has 15 residues. Per the germline V gene, CDR1 is MNHEY and CDR2 is SMNVEV (reference sequence). Unmatched junction bases numbered 10, after V lost 5 bases and J lost 3 bases. The CDR3 nucleotides are TGTGCCAGCAGTCCAAGTGGGGGGGTGGGCTACGAGCAGTACTTC. Amino acid sequence: CASSPSGGVGYEQYF.

The gene calls are TRBV28 and TRBJ2-1; 11 bases align to TRBD2. The CDR3 extends over 16 amino acids. Per the germline V gene, CDR1 is MDHEN and CDR2 is SYDVKM. Unmatched junction bases numbered 7, after V lost 3 bases and J lost 6 bases. The CDR3 spells CASSFVIAGGLNEQFF. The CDR3 nucleotides are TGTGCCAGCAGTTTTGTAATAGCGGGAGGGCTCAATGAGCAGTTCTTC.

This chain uses TRBV5-1 with TRBJ1-2; D remains unclear. Trimming left V 4 bases short and J 5 bases short, with 12 bases between. Germline V lookup: CDR1 SGHRS, CDR2 YFSETQ. This CDR3 spans 13 amino acids. The DNA for the CDR3 is TGCGCCAGCAGCACCGACGGTCCGTATGGCTACACCTTC. Its protein product is CASSTDGPYGYTF.

J is TRBJ2-5 and V is TRBV9, with D possibly matching TRBD1 (6 bases). Matching the DNA end better, TRBJ2-7 makes the J call doubtful. This CDR3 has 13 residues. CDR1 is SGDLS and CDR2 is YYNGEE in the germline V gene. The CDR3 sequence: CASSVGQGNEQYF. The CDR3 DNA sequence: TGTGCCAGCAGCGTAGGTCAGGGGAACGAGCAGTACTTC.

This chain links TRBV27 with TRBJ2-1; tentatively, D is TRBD2 (6 bases). The CDR3 runs to 15 residues. With 5 bases removed from V and 6 bases from J, the gap between germline ends came to 17 bases. Germline CDR1 reads MNHEY; CDR2 reads SMNVEV (reference sequence). CDR3 bases: TGTGCCAGCAGTCCCGGTGGAGGGTTGCTCAATGAGCAGTTCTTC. It encodes CASSPGGGLLNEQFF.

V and J are TRBV5-5 and TRBJ2-7, with D maybe TRBD1 (6 bases). Germline V lookup: CDR1 SGHKS, CDR2 YYEKEE (reference sequence). V lost 4 bases and J lost 2, with 16 bases in between. CDR3 length: 15 residues. The CDR3 DNA follows: TGTGCCAGCAGCCCGTCCCCGGACAGTACCTACGAGCAGTACTTC. Protein product: CASSPSPDSTYEQYF.